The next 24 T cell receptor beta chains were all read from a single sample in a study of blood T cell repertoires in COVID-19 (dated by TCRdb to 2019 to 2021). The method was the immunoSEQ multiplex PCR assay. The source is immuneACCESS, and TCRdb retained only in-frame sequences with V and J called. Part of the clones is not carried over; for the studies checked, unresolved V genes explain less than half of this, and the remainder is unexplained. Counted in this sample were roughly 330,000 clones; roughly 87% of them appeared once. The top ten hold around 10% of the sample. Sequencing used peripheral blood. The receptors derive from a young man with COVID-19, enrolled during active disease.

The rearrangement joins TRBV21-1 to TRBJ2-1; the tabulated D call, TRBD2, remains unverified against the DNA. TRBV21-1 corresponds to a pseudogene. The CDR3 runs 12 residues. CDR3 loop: CASSKSLKEQFF. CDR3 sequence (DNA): TGTGCCAGCAGCAAAAGTCTAAAGGAGCAGTTCTTC.

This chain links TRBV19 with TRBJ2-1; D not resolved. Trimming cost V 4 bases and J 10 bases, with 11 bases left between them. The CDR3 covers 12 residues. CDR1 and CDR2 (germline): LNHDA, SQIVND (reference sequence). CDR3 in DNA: TGTGCCAGTAGTACCAACTTCCGGGAGCAGTTCTTC. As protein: CASSTNFREQFF.

CDR3 in amino acids: CASSLEPGIGKAFF. The CDR3 DNA sequence: TGTGCCAGCAGCTTAGAGCCCGGGATTGGTAAAGCTTTCTTT. The rearrangement links TRBV7-2 to TRBJ1-1; D ambiguous. The germline V gene has CDR1 SGHTA and CDR2 FQGNSA. This CDR3 has 14 residues. V was trimmed by 1 base and J by 9 bases, leaving 15 bases between them.

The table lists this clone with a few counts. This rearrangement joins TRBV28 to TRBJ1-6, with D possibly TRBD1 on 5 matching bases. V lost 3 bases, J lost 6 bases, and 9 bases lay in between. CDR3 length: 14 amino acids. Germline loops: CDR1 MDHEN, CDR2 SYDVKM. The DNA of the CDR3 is TGTGCCAGCAGTTTCGGAGGGGCTAATTCACCCCTCCACTTT. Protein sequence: CASSFGGANSPLHF.

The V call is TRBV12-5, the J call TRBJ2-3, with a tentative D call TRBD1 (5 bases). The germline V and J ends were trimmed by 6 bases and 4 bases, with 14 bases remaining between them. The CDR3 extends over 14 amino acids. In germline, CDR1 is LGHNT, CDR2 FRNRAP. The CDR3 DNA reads TGTGCTAGTGGCCAAGGACATATCGCAGATACGCAGTATTTT. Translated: CASGQGHIADTQYF.

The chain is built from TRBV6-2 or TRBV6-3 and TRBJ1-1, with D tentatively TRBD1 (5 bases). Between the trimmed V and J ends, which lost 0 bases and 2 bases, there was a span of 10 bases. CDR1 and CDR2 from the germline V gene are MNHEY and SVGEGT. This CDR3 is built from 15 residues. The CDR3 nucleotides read TGTGCCAGCAGTTACTCCGGGACTTCAAACACTGAAGCTTTCTTT. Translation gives CASSYSGTSNTEAFF.

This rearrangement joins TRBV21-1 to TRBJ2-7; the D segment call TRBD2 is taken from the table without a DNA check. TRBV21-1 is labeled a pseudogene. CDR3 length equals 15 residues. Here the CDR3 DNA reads TGTGCCAGCAGCAATGCCCTCGGACGGGGGTACGAGCAGTACTTC. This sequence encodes CASSNALGRGYEQYF.

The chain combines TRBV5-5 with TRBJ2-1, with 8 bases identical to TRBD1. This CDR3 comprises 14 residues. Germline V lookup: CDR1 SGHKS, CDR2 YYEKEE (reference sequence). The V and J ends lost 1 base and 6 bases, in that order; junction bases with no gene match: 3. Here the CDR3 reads CASSLRGQANEQFF. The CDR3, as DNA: TGTGCCAGCAGCTTGAGGGGACAGGCCAATGAGCAGTTCTTC.

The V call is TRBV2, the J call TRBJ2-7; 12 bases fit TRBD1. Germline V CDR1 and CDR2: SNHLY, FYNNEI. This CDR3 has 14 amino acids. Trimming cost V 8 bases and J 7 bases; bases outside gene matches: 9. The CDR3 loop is CASWVGQGAVEQYF. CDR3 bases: TGTGCCAGCTGGGTGGGACAGGGGGCTGTTGAGCAGTACTTC.

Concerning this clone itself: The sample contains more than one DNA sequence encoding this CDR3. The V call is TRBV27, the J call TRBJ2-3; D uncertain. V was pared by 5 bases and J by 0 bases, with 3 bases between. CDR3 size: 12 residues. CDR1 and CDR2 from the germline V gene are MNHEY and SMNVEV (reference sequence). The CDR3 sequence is CASSPSTDTQYF. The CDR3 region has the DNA TGTGCCAGCAGTCCGAGCACAGATACGCAGTATTTT.

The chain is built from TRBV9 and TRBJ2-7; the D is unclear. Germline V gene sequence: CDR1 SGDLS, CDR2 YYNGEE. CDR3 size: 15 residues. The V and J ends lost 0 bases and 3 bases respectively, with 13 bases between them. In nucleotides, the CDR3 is TGTGCCAGCAGCGTAGGACACCTTTCCTTCTACGAGCAGTACTTC. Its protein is CASSVGHLSFYEQYF.

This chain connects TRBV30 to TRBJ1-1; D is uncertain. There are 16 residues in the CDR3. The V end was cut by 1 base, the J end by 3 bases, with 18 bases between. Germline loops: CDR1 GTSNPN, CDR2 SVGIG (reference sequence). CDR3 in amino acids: CAWSAIAVGGDTEAFF. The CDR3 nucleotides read TGTGCCTGGAGTGCCATTGCGGTTGGCGGAGACACTGAAGCTTTCTTT.

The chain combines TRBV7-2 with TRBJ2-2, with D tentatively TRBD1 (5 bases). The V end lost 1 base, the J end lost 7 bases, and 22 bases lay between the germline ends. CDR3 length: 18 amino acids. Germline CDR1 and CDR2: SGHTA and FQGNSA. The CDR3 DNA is TGTGCCAGCAGCTTAGGACAGAAAGTTTTAAGAACAGGCGGGGAGCTGTTTTTT. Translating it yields CASSLGQKVLRTGGELFF.

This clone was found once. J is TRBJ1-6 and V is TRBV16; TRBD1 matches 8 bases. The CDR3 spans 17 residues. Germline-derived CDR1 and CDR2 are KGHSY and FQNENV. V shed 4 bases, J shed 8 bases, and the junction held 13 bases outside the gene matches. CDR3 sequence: CASSPSTGRGLDSPLHF. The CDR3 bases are TGTGCCAGCAGCCCCTCGACTGGCAGGGGGCTTGATTCACCCCTCCACTTT. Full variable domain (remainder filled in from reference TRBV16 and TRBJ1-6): GEEVAQTPKHLVRGEGQKAKLYCAPIKGHSYVFWYQQVLKNEFKFLISFQNENVFDETGMPKERFSAKCLPNSPCSLEIQATKLEDSAVYFCASSPSTGRGLDSPLHFGNGTRLTVT.

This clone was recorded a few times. The CDR3: CATSDWGTGGSYEQYF. The CDR3 DNA is TGTGCCACCAGTGATTGGGGGACAGGGGGCTCCTACGAGCAGTACTTC. This chain connects TRBV24-1 to TRBJ2-7; 11 bases match TRBD1. The CDR3 is 16 residues long. Germline V gene sequence: CDR1 KGHDR, CDR2 SFDVKD. V trimming: 2 bases; J trimming: 0 bases; junction bases outside the gene matches: 2.

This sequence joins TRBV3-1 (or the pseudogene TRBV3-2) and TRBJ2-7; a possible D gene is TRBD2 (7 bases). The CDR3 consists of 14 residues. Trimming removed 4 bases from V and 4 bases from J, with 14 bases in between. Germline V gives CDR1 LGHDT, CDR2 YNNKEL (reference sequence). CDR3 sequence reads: CASSLGEGGYEQYF. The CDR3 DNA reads TGTGCCAGCAGCCTGGGTGAGGGGGGGTACGAGCAGTACTTC.

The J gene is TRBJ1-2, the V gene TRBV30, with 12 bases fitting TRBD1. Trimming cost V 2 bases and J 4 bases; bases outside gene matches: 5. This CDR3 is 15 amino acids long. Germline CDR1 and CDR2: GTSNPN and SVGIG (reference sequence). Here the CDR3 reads CAWSTWGQGAYGYTF. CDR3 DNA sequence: TGTGCCTGGAGTACCTGGGGACAGGGGGCCTATGGCTACACCTTC.

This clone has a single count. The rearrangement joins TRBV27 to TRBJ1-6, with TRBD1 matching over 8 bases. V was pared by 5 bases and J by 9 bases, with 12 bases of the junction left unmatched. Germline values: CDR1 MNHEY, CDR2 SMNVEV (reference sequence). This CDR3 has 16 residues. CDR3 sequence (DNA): TGTGCCAGCAGTACGATTGTCACAGGGGGTAGTTCACCCCTCCACTTT. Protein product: CASSTIVTGGSSPLHF.

The CDR3 here is CATSDSTGTEAFF. CDR3 coding DNA: TGTGCCACCAGTGATTCCACAGGGACTGAAGCTTTCTTT. The rearrangement uses TRBV24-1 and TRBJ1-1; TRBD1 might be the D (6 bases). The CDR3 loop spans 13 amino acids. V was cut by 2 bases and J by 5 bases, with 8 bases left in between. Germline-derived CDR1 and CDR2 are KGHDR and SFDVKD.

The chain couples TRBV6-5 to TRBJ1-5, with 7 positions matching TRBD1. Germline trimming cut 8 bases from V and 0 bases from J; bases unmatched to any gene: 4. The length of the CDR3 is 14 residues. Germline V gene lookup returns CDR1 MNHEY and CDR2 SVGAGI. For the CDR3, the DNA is TGTGCCAGCGACAGGGATAATAGCAATCAGCCCCAGCATTTT. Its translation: CASDRDNSNQPQHF.

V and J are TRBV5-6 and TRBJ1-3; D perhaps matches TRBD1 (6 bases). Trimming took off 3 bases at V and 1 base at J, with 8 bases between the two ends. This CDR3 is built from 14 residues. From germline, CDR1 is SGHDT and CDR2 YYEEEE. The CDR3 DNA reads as TGTGCCAGCAGCTCACAGGGATCTGGAAACACCATATATTTT. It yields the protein CASSSQGSGNTIYF.

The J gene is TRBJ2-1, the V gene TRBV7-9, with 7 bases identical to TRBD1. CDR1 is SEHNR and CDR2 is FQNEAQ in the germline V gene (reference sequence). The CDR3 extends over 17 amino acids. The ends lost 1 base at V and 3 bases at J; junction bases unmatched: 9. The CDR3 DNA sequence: TGTGCCAGCAGCTTAGAAGGGGACAGTTCCAGCTACAATGAGCAGTTCTTC. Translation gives CASSLEGDSSSYNEQFF. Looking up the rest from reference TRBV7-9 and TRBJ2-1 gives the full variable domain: DTGVSQNPRHKITKRGQNVTFRCDPISEHNRLYWYRQTLGQGPEFLTYFQNEAQLEKSRLLSDRFSAERPKGSFSTLEIQRTEQGDSAMYLCASSLEGDSSSYNEQFFGPGTRLTVL.

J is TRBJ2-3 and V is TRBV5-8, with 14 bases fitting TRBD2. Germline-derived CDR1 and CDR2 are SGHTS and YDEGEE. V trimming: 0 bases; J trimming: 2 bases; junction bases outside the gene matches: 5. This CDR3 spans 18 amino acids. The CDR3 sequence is CASSLAKTSGGVTDTQYF. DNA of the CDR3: TGTGCCAGCAGCTTGGCTAAGACTAGCGGGGGGGTCACAGATACGCAGTATTTT.

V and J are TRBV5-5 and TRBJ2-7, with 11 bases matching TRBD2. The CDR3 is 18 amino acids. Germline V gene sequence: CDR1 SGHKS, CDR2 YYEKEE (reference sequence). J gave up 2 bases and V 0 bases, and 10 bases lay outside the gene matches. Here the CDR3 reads CASSLAGFGTSGTYEQYF. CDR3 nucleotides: TGTGCCAGCAGCTTGGCTGGGTTCGGGACTAGCGGTACCTACGAGCAGTACTTC.